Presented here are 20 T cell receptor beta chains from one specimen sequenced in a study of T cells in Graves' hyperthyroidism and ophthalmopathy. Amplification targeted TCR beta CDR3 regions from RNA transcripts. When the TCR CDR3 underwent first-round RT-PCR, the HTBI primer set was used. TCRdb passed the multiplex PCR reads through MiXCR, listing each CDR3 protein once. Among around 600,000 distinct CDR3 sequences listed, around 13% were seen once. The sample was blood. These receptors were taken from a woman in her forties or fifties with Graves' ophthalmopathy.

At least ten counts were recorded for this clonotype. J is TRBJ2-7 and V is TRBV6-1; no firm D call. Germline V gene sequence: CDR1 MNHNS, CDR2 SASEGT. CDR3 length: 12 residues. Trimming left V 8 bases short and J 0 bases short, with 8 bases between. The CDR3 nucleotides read TGTGCCAGCGGACGACTCTCCTACGAGCAGTACTTC. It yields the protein CASGRLSYEQYF.

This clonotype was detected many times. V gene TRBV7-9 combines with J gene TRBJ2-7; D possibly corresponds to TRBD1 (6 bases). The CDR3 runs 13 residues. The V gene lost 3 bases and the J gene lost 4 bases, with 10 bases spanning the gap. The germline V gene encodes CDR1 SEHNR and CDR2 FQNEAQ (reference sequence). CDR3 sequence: CASSFGQKYEQYF. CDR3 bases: TGTGCCAGCAGCTTCGGACAGAAGTACGAGCAGTACTTC.

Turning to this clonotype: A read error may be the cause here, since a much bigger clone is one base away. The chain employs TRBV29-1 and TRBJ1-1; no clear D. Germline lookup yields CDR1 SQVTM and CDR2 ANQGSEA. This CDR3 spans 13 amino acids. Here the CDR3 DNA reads TGCAGCGTTGGACACAAGCTGAACACTGAAACTTTCTTT. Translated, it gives CSVGHKLNTETFF. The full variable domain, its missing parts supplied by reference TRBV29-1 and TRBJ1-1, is SAVISQKPSRDICQRGTSLTIQCQVDSQVTMMFWYRQQPGQSLTLIATANQGSEATYESGFVIDKFPISRPNLTFSTLTVSNMSPEDSSIYLCSVGHKLNTETFFGQGTRLTVV.

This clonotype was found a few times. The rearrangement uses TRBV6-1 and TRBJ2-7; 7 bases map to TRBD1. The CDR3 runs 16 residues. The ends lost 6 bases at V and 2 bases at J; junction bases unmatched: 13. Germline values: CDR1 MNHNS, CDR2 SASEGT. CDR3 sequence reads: CASRSDRATIPYEQYF. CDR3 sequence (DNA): TGTGCCAGCAGATCCGACAGGGCCACAATACCCTACGAGCAGTACTTC.

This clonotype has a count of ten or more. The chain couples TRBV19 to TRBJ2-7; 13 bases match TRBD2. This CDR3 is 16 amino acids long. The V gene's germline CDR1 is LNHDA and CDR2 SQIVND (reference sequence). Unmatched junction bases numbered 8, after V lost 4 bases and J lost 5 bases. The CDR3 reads CASSKLAGGPSHEQYF. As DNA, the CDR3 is TGTGCCAGTAGTAAACTAGCGGGAGGGCCCTCGCACGAGCAGTACTTC.

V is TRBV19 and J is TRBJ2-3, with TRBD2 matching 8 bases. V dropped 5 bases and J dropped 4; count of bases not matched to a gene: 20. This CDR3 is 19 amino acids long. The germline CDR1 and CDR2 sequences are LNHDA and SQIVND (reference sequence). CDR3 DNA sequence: TGTGCCAGTAGTTATCTCAGACATGGTCGGGAGGGCCCGGCAGATACGCAGTATTTT. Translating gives CASSYLRHGREGPADTQYF.

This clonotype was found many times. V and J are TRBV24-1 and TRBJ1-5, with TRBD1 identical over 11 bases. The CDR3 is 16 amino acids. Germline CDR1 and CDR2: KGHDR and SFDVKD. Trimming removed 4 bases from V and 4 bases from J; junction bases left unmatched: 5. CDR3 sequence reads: CATSDRDRGNNQPQHF. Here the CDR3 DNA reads TGTGCCACCAGTGACAGGGACAGGGGGAATAATCAGCCCCAGCATTTT.

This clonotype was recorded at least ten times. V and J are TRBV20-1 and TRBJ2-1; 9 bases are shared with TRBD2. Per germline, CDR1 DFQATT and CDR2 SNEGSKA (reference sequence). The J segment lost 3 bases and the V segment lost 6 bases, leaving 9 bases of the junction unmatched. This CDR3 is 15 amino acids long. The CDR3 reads CSAPDAAGGYNEQFF. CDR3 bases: TGCAGTGCCCCCGACGCAGCGGGAGGCTACAATGAGCAGTTCTTC.

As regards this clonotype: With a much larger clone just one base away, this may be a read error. The DNA of the CDR3 is TGTGCCAGCAGCTTTGCACAGGGCAGAGACGGGGAGCTGTTTTTT. Amino acids: CASSFAQGRDGELFF. This rearrangement joins TRBV7-2 to TRBJ2-2; weak D call: TRBD1 (6 bases). Trimming pared 3 bases from V and 7 bases from J, leaving 15 bases between. From germline, CDR1 is SGHTA and CDR2 FQGNSA. This CDR3 has 15 amino acids.

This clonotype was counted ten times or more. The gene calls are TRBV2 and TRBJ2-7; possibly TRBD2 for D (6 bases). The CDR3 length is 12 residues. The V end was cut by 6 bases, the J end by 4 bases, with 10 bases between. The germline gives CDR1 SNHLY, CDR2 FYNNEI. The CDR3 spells CASRGTSYEQYF. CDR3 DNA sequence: TGTGCCAGCAGGGGGACTTCATACGAGCAGTACTTC.

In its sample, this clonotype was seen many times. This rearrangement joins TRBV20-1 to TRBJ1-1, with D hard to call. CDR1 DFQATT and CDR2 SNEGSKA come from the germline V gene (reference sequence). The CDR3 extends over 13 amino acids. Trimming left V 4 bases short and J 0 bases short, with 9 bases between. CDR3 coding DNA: TGCAGTGCTACGGCCAGATTGAACACTGAAGCTTTCTTT. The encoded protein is CSATARLNTEAFF.

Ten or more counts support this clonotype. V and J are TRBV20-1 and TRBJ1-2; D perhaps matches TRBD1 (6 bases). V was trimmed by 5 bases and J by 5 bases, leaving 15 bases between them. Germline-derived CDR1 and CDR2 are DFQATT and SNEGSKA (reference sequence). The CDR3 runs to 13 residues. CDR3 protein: CSARTGSIYGYTF. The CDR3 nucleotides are TGCAGTGCTCGAACAGGGAGTATATATGGCTACACCTTC.

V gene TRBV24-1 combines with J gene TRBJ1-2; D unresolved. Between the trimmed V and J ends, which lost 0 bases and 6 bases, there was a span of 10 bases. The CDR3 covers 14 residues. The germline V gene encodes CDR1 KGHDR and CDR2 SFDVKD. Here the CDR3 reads CATSDLSGNDGYTF. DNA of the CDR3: TGTGCCACCAGTGATTTGTCAGGAAACGATGGCTACACCTTC.

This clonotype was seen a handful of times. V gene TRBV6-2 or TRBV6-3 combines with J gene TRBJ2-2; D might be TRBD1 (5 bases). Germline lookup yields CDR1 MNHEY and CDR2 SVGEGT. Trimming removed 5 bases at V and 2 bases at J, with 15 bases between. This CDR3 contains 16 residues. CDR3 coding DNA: TGTGCCAGCAGTAGAAGAACAGGAGTCAACACCGGGGAGCTGTTTTTT. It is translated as CASSRRTGVNTGELFF.

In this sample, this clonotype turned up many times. CDR3 bases: TGTGCCAGCAGCTTAGTACGGAGCAATCAGCCCCAGCATTTT. It specifies CASSLVRSNQPQHF. The chain is built from TRBV7-2 and TRBJ1-5, with D unresolved. The V end was cut by 1 base, the J end by 1 base, with 5 bases between. The germline CDR1 and CDR2 sequences are SGHTA and FQGNSA. The CDR3 is made up of 14 amino acids.

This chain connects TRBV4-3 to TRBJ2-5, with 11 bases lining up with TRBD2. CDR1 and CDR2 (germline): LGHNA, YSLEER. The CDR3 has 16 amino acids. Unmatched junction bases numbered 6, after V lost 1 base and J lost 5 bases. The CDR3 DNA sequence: TGCGCCAGCAGCCAAGTTGGTAGCGGGAGGGCCGAGACCCAGTACTTC. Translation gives CASSQVGSGRAETQYF.

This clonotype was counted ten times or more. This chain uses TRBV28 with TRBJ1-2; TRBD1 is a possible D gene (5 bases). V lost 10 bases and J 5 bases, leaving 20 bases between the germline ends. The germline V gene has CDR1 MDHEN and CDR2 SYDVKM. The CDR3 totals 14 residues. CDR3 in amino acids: CATVPATDLYGYTF. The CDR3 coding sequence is TGTGCCACCGTCCCAGCGACAGACCTTTATGGCTACACCTTC.

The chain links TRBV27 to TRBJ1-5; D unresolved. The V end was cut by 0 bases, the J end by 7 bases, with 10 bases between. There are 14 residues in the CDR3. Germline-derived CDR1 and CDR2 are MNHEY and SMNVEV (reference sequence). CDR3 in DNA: TGTGCCAGCAGTTTATCAGGACGCTGGCAGCCCCAGCATTTT. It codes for CASSLSGRWQPQHF.

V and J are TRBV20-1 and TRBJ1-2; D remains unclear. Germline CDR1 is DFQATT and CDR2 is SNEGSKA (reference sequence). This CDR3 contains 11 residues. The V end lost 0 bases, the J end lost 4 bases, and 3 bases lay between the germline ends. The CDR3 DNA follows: TGCAGTGCTAGAGATGGCTATGGCTACACCTTC. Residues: CSARDGYGYTF.

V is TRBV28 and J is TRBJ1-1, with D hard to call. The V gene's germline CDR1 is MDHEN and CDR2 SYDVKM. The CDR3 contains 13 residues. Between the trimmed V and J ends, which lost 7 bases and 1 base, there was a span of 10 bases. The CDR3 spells CASTPKQNTEAFF. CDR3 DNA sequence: TGTGCCAGCACCCCGAAGCAGAACACTGAAGCTTTCTTT.